A single T cell receptor beta chain is shown here with its context. What it binds is unknown. The sample comes from a study of shared clonotypes between healthy human individuals. The study's findings and limits: Sharing across a few donors was seen in 4% to 5.5% of naive CD4 clonotypes.

The germline V gene has CDR1 MNHEY and CDR2 SMNVEV (reference sequence). This CDR3 spans 15 amino acids. V lost 5 bases, J lost 2 bases, and 4 bases stayed unmatched. Naive-designated CD8 cells lacked CD45RO, were positively enriched for CCR7, and omitted terminally differentiated effector memory CD45RA+ cells. Sequencing was at deep level. Each subset's genomic DNA was split evenly across several immunoSEQ plates. Using about 0.2 ug DNA, some 30,000 T cell genomes, the sorted-subset replicate PCRs were run. Sequencing used immunoSEQ multiplex PCR; TCRdb keeps in-frame clones, though not all of them. The data show 560,000 or so clones, about 96% seen once.

This clonotype originated in a woman aged 25-40 years in good health. The chain recombines TRBV27 with TRBJ2-5; 11 positions agree with TRBD2. Sequenced material: naive CD8+ T cells sorted from blood. CDR3 loop: CASSPRTSGQETQYF. The DNA of the CDR3 is TGTGCCAGCAGTCCTCGGACTAGCGGGCAAGAGACCCAGTACTTC.